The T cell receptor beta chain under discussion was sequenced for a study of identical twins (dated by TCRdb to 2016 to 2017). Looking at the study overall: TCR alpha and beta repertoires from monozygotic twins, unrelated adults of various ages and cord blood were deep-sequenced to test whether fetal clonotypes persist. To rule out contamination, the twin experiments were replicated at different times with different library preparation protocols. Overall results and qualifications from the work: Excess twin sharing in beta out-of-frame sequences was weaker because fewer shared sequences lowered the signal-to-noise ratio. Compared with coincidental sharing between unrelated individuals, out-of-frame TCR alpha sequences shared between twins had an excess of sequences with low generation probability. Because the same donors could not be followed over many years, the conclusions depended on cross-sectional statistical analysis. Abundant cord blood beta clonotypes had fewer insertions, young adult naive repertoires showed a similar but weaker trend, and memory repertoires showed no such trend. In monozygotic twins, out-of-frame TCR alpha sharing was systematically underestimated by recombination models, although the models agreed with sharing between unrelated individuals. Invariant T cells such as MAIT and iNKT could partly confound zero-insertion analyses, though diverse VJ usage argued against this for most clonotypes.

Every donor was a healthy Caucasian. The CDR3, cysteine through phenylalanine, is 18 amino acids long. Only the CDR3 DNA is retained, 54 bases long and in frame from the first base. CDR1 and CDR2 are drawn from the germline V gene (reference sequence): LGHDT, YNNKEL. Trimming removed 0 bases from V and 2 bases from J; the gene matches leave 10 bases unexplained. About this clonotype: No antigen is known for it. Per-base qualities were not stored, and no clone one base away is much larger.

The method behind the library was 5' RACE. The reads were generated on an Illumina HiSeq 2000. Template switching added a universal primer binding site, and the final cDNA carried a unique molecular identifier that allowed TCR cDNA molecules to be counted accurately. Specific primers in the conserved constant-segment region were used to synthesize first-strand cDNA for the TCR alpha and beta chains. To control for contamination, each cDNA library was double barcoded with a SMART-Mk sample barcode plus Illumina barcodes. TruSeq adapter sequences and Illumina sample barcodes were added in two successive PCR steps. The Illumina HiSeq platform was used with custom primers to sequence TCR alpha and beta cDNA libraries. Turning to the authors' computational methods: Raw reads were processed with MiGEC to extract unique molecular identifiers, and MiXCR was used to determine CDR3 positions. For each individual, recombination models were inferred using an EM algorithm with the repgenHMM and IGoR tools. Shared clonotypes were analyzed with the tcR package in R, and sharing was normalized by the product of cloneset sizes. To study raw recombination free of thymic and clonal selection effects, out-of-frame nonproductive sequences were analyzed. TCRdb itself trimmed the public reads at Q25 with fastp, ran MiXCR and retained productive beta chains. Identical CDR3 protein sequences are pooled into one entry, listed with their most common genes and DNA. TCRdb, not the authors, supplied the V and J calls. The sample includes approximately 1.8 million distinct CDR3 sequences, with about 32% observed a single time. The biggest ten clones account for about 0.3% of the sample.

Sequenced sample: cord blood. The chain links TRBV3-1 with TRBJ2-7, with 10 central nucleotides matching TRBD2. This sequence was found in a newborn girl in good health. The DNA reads TGTGCCAGCAGCCAAGATCCAGGGACTAGCGTCAAGACCTACGAGCAGTACTTC. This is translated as CASSQDPGTSVKTYEQYF.